This T cell receptor beta chain is drawn from a study of PD-1 blockade in classical Hodgkin lymphoma. Findings and limits, study-wide: Compared with baseline, CD4+ but not CD8+ TCR diversity had risen significantly by C4D1. Baseline diversity resembling that of newly diagnosed patients was seen in complete responders. Some patients started nivolumab under 1 year after ASCT, and they were excluded.

As concerns this clone: Its cognate antigen is unknown.

The protocol was immunoSEQ multiplex PCR, while the TCRdb copy is restricted to in-frame clones and leaves out a portion. This table has 40,000 to 50,000 clones, around three quarters appearing once. Every single patient, without exception, relapsed after autologous stem cell transplantation, and brentuximab vedotin exposure varied. The CDR3 is 13 residues long. Germline V gene sequence: CDR1 MNHNY, CDR2 SVGAGI (reference sequence). V was clipped by 0 bases and J by 4 bases, with 6 bases between them. Sequencing used peripheral blood mononuclear cells (PBMCs), obtained at baseline. The chain uses TRBV6-6 and TRBJ1-2, with no clear D. This receptor was identified in a human donor with classical Hodgkin lymphoma. This CDR3 is CASSYSPSYGYTF. The CDR3 bases are TGTGCCAGCAGTTACTCGCCCAGCTATGGCTACACCTTC.